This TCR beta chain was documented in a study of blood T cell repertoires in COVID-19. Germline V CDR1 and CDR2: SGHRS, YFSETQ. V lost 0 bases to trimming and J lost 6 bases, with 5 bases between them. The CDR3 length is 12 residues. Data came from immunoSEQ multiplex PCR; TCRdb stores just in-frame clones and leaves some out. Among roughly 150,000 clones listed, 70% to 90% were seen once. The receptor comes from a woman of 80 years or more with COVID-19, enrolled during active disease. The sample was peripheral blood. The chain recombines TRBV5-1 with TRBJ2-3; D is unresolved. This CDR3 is CASSLVADTQYF. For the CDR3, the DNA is TGCGCCAGCAGCTTGGTGGCTGATACGCAGTATTTT.